Given below is one T cell receptor (beta chain) in context. Its antigen is currently unknown. This entry belongs to a study of T-cell memory formation after mild COVID-19. Study details: TCR clusters mostly belonged to single donors.

Using constant-segment primers, 5'RACE produced TCR alpha and TCR beta cDNA libraries carrying sample barcodes and UMIs. One entry per CDR3 protein, called by TCRdb with MiXCR from the 5' RACE reads. The table shows approximately 45,000 distinct CDR3 sequences, with roughly 7.2% occurring only once. Findings of the study overall: Clones shrinking from day 15 to 85 showed even CD4/CD8 mixes; later expanders tilted CD4+. CD4+ contracting clones were found mainly in CM and EM, and CD8+ ones in EMRA.

The receptor was isolated from an adult who had mild COVID-19 (a few samples of this study predate the infection). Cell type and time point are not known. The sequenced sample consisted of PBMCs or a T cell subset sorted from them (not recorded which).

CDR3 in amino acids: CASSMGYEQYF. Here the CDR3 DNA reads TGTGCCAGTAGTATGGGGTACGAGCAGTACTTC. This rearrangement joins TRBV19 to TRBJ2-7; no reliable D call. Trimming removed 3 bases from V and 4 bases from J, with 4 bases in between. Germline V gene lookup returns CDR1 LNHDA and CDR2 SQIVND (reference sequence). This CDR3 is 11 amino acids long.